This T cell receptor beta chain was documented in a study of identical twins. Each CDR3 protein is one row after TCRdb ran MiXCR on the 5' RACE reads. The sample holds around 510,000 distinct CDR3 sequences, roughly 13% seen once. Trimming shortened V by 2 bases and J by 2 bases, and 14 bases separated the two germline ends. Germline CDR1 reads MNHEY; CDR2 reads SVGAGI. The CDR3 length is 16 residues. General study findings and limits: Potential partial confounding of zero-insertion analyses by invariant MAIT and iNKT cells was noted.

With respect to this clonotype: Its target is unknown.

These same records also appear under a second study, on yellow fever vaccine responses in identical twins.

This TCR was recovered from a woman younger than 35 in good health. Sequencing input: CD4+ T cells sorted from blood. V usage is TRBV6-5 and J usage is TRBJ2-3; tentative D call: TRBD2 (6 bases). CDR3 coding DNA: TGTGCCAGCAGTTACCCTGCCGCGGGACTCACAGATACGCAGTATTTT. Translated: CASSYPAAGLTDTQYF.